What follows are 18 T cell receptor beta chains derived from one specimen sequenced in a study of CD8 T cells in ankylosing spondylitis. TCRdb reprocessed the 5' RACE reads via MiXCR and lists one record per CDR3 protein. The table records roughly 120,000 distinct CDR3 sequences, about 7% of them present only once. The sequenced sample was blood, either unsorted or a sorted T cell fraction (not recorded which). Receptor source: a male donor with ankylosing spondylitis or in good health (not recorded which).

Many counts were recorded for this clonotype. The rearrangement joins TRBV28 to TRBJ1-2; TRBD1 is a possible D gene (5 bases). CDR3 length: 12 residues. Germline V gene lookup returns CDR1 MDHEN and CDR2 SYDVKM. Trimming took off 3 bases at V and 7 bases at J, with 9 bases between the two ends. The CDR3 loop reads CASSLTVPGYTF. Here the CDR3 DNA reads TGTGCCAGCAGTTTGACAGTTCCTGGCTACACCTTC.

This clonotype was counted many times. V and J are TRBV12-3 or TRBV12-4 and TRBJ2-2, with TRBD1 matching over 7 bases. The CDR3 totals 16 residues. J lost 4 bases, V lost 7 bases, and 12 bases had no gene match. The CDR3 nucleotides read TGTGCCAGCAAGCCCCGTTCGTCAGGGGGCACCGGGGAGCTGTTTTTT. This encodes CASKPRSSGGTGELFF.

The sample holds many counts of this clonotype. The chain has TRBV20-1 and TRBJ2-7; D gene unclear. The CDR3 extends over 13 amino acids. In germline, CDR1 is DFQATT, CDR2 SNEGSKA (reference sequence). With 5 bases removed from V and 2 bases from J, the gap between germline ends came to 13 bases. In DNA, the CDR3 is TGCAGTGCTGGAAGACTTGGAACCTACGAGCAGTACTTC. Encoded protein: CSAGRLGTYEQYF.

This clonotype was seen many times. The chain joins TRBV5-1 to TRBJ1-2, with D uncertain. Germline assignment: CDR1 SGHRS and CDR2 YFSETQ. V was clipped by 4 bases and J by 0 bases, with 13 bases between them. The CDR3 is 15 residues long. CDR3 sequence: CASSAGREANYGYTF. The CDR3, as DNA: TGCGCCAGCAGCGCCGGACGGGAGGCTAACTATGGCTACACCTTC.

This clonotype occurred many times. This chain links TRBV12-3 or TRBV12-4 with TRBJ1-5; 9 nucleotides match TRBD1. J gave up 5 bases and V 6 bases, and 2 bases lay outside the gene matches. CDR3 length: 13 amino acids. In DNA form, the CDR3 reads TGTGCCAGCAGGGACAGGGGATATCAGCCCCAGCATTTT. This gives the protein CASRDRGYQPQHF.

This chain connects TRBV20-1 to TRBJ1-2, with D possibly being TRBD1 (6 bases). The CDR3 spans 15 residues. V gave up 1 base and J gave up 3 bases, with 15 bases separating them. In germline, CDR1 is DFQATT, CDR2 SNEGSKA (reference sequence). CDR3 nucleotide sequence: TGCAGTGCTAGAGTCCAGGGGCTCGAGGACTATGGCTACACCTTC. It yields the protein CSARVQGLEDYGYTF.

The sample holds many counts of this clonotype. As DNA, the CDR3 is TGTGCCAGCTCACCAGATAGACCAGGGACAGGGTCCTACAATGAGCAGTTCTTC. It encodes CASSPDRPGTGSYNEQFF. The gene calls are TRBV18 and TRBJ2-1, with 9 bases that match TRBD1. CDR1 and CDR2 (germline): KGHSH, LQKENI. CDR3 length: 18 residues. Trimming removed 2 bases from V and 1 base from J; junction bases left unmatched: 9.

This clonotype was detected many times. The chain has TRBV5-1 and TRBJ2-1; 7 bases are shared with TRBD2. Trimming at V came to 2 bases and at J to 2 bases, leaving 4 bases not matched to a gene. Germline loops: CDR1 SGHRS, CDR2 YFSETQ. CDR3 length equals 15 residues. The chain's CDR3 is CASSLVGGTYNEQFF. CDR3 nucleotides: TGCGCCAGCAGCTTAGTCGGGGGGACCTACAATGAGCAGTTCTTC.

Points on this clonotype: Since a much larger clone is just one base distant, this may be a read error. The V and J genes are TRBV29-1 and TRBJ1-2; D gene ambiguous. CDR3 length: 9 residues. Germline V gene sequence: CDR1 SQVTM, CDR2 ANQGSEA. CDR3 region: CSVDPGYPF. DNA of the CDR3: TGCAGCGTTGATCCTGGCTACCCCTTC.

This clonotype was picked up many times. V usage is TRBV2 and J usage is TRBJ2-7; D unresolved. This CDR3 is 13 amino acids long. CDR1 SNHLY and CDR2 FYNNEI come from the germline V gene. Trimming left V 3 bases short and J 6 bases short, with 12 bases between. The CDR3 region is CASSEDARREQYF. For the CDR3, the DNA is TGTGCCAGCAGTGAGGACGCCCGGCGCGAGCAGTACTTC.

Many counts were recorded for this clonotype. The V and J genes are TRBV7-3 and TRBJ2-2; TRBD2 matches 11 bases. V shed 5 bases and J 8 bases; nucleotides not matched to a gene: 7. Germline values: CDR1 SGHTA, CDR2 FQGTGA. The length of the CDR3 is 15 residues. CDR3: CASSISGGDLGELFF. The CDR3 DNA sequence: TGTGCCAGCAGCATTAGCGGGGGGGACCTTGGGGAGCTGTTTTTT.

This clonotype was recorded at least ten times. The chain employs TRBV20-1 and TRBJ2-7; 8 bases match TRBD1. Unmatched junction bases numbered 3, after V lost 4 bases and J lost 7 bases. Germline loops: CDR1 DFQATT, CDR2 SNEGSKA (reference sequence). The CDR3 is 11 residues long. The CDR3 sequence: CSAKRDREQYF. As DNA, the CDR3 is TGCAGTGCTAAAAGGGACAGGGAGCAGTACTTC.

At least ten counts were recorded for this clonotype. The V and J genes are TRBV6-1 and TRBJ2-2; 8 bases agree with TRBD1. Germline lookup yields CDR1 MNHNS and CDR2 SASEGT. V shed 6 bases and J 1 base; nucleotides not matched to a gene: 7. The CDR3 has 16 amino acids. The CDR3 sequence is CASRDRQGLNTGELFF. The CDR3 DNA reads as TGTGCCAGCAGGGACCGACAGGGGTTGAACACCGGGGAGCTGTTTTTT.

This clonotype has ten or more counts. This chain links TRBV6-4 with TRBJ1-2, with 10 bases lining up with TRBD1. The CDR3 length is 14 residues. CDR1 is MRHNA and CDR2 is SNTAGT in the germline V gene. V lost 6 bases to trimming and J lost 4 bases; unmatched junction nucleotides: 5. The CDR3 sequence: CASRPGQGSYGYTF. Here the CDR3 DNA reads TGTGCCAGCAGGCCGGGACAGGGGTCCTATGGCTACACCTTC.

This clonotype came up many times. The rearrangement links TRBV20-1 to TRBJ1-2; D ambiguous. The CDR3 extends over 13 amino acids. V was trimmed by 5 bases and J by 1 base, leaving 11 bases between them. The germline V gene encodes CDR1 DFQATT and CDR2 SNEGSKA (reference sequence). The chain's CDR3 is CSALAVFNYGYTF. In DNA form, the CDR3 reads TGCAGTGCTCTTGCAGTATTTAACTATGGCTACACCTTC.

This clonotype was observed many times. This chain connects TRBV6-1 to TRBJ2-3, with unresolved D. Germline V gene lookup returns CDR1 MNHNS and CDR2 SASEGT. Trimming stripped 4 bases from V and 2 bases from J, with 7 bases between. The CDR3 sequence is 13 residues long. Here the CDR3 reads CASSVDFTDTQYF. As DNA, the CDR3 is TGTGCCAGCAGTGTTGATTTCACAGATACGCAGTATTTT.

Ten or more counts support this clonotype. The rearrangement links TRBV5-6 to TRBJ2-1; 13 bases are shared with TRBD2. The germline gives CDR1 SGHDT, CDR2 YYEEEE. With 2 bases clipped from V and 4 bases from J, the junction kept 6 bases outside the gene matches. This CDR3 is 17 amino acids long. CDR3 in DNA: TGTGCCAGCAGCTTTTTGGGACTAGCGGGGAGTTACAATGAGCAGTTCTTC. Protein product: CASSFLGLAGSYNEQFF. Variable domain in full (rest from reference TRBV5-6 and TRBJ2-1): DAGVTQSPTHLIKTRGQQVTLRCSPKSGHDTVSWYQQALGQGPQFIFQYYEEEERQRGNFPDRFSGHQFPNYSSELNVNALLLGDSALYLCASSFLGLAGSYNEQFFGPGTRLTVL.

This clonotype was seen ten or more times. The V call is TRBV4-2, the J call TRBJ2-1; 7 bases agree with TRBD2. Looked up from germline, CDR1 is LGHNA and CDR2 is YNFKEQ. Losses at the gene ends were 3 bases for V and 15 bases for J; bases not matched to a gene: 26. This CDR3 has 18 residues. The chain's CDR3 is CASSHAHPTEGRDYKWFF. CDR3 DNA: TGTGCCAGCAGCCATGCTCACCCCACGGAGGGACGGGACTACAAGTGGTTCTTC.